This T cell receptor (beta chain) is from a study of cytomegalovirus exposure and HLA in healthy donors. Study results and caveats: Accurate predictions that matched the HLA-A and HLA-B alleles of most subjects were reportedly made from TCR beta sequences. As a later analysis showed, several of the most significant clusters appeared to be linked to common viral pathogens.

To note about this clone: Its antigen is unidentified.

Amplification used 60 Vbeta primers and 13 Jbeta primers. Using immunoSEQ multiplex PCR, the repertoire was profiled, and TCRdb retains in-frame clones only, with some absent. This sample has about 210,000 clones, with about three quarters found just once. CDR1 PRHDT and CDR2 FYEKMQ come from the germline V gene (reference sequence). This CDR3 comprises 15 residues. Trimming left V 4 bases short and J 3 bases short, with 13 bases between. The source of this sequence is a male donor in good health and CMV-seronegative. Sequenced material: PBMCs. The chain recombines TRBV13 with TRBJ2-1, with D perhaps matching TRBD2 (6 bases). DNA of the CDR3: TGTGCCAGCAGCTGGCCTTCGCGGGACTACAATGAGCAGTTCTTC. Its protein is CASSWPSRDYNEQFF.